Listed below are T cell receptor beta chains from one sample, sequenced in a study of blood T cell repertoires in COVID-19. This table comes from immunoSEQ multiplex PCR, and its TCRdb copy is limited to in-frame clones, with some not included. Of some 80,000 clones in the sample, about 89% were seen once. The sequencing sample was made of peripheral blood. These receptors originate from a man aged 45-65 years with active or convalescent COVID-19. CDR3s include the opening cysteine and the closing phenylalanine or tryptophan. Fields, in order: J gene, D gene, V gene, clone size, CDR3 protein, CDR3 DNA. D genes are given only for firm matches. Size values are once, few and many counts, or a class for expanded clones, and some rows have none.

>TRBJ2-1|.|TRBV6-6|.
CASSYQWGGPDEQFF
TGTGCCAGCAGTTACCAGTGGGGGGGCCCCGATGAGCAGTTCTTC
>TRBJ1-4|TRBD1|TRBV2|once
CATRTGATNEKLFF
TGTGCCACCCGGACAGGGGCAACTAATGAAAAACTGTTTTTT
>TRBJ2-1|TRBD2|TRBV4-3|.
CASSQGASGGGNEQFF
TGCGCCAGCAGCCAGGGGGCTAGCGGGGGGGGCAATGAGCAGTTCTTC
>TRBJ2-1|TRBD2|TRBV10-2|once
CASSEWLAGSEQFF
TGCGCCAGCAGTGAATGGCTAGCGGGGAGTGAGCAGTTCTTC
>TRBJ1-5|.|TRBV28|.
CASSWGVQPQHF
TGTGCCAGCAGTTGGGGGGTTCAGCCCCAGCATTTT
>TRBJ1-4|TRBD1|TRBV28|once
CASRLTGAEKLFF
TGTGCCAGCAGGTTGACAGGGGCCGAAAAACTGTTTTTT
>TRBJ2-5|TRBD1|TRBV19|.
CASSTSTGTGYETQYF
TGTGCCAGTAGTACCTCCACCGGGACAGGGTACGAGACCCAGTACTTC
>TRBJ1-2|.|TRBV6-5|few
CASLKSGNGYTF
TGTGCCAGCCTTAAGTCGGGGAATGGCTACACCTTC
>TRBJ1-5|.|TRBV6-5|.
CASSYNNNQPQHF
TGTGCCAGCAGTTACAATAACAATCAGCCCCAGCATTTT
>TRBJ2-2|TRBD1|TRBV19|.
CASSTRGRGQNTGELFF
TGTGCCAGTAGTACCCGAGGCAGGGGGCAGAACACCGGGGAGCTGTTTTTT
>TRBJ1-1|.|TRBV19|.
CASSIGQTNTEAFF
TGTGCCAGTAGTATAGGGCAGACTAACACTGAAGCTTTCTTT
>TRBJ2-5|.|TRBV10-3|.
CAISREAQETQYF
TGTGCCATCAGCAGGGAAGCTCAAGAGACCCAGTACTTC
>TRBJ2-2|TRBD1|TRBV6-5|.
CASRETGINTGELFF
TGTGCCAGCAGGGAGACAGGGATCAACACCGGGGAGCTGTTTTTT
>TRBJ1-5|.|TRBV25-1|.
CASSEYFGQPQHF
TGTGCCAGCAGTGAATACTTCGGGCAGCCCCAGCATTTT
>TRBJ1-4|TRBD1|TRBV18|few
CASSPPQGADKLFF
TGTGCCAGCTCACCACCGCAGGGGGCGGATAAACTGTTTTTT
>TRBJ2-2|TRBD1|TRBV19|.
CASSIQGANTGELFF
TGTGCCAGTAGTATTCAGGGGGCTAACACCGGGGAGCTGTTTTTT
>TRBJ2-2|TRBD1|TRBV18|once
CASSPDRTRGTGELFF
TGTGCCAGCTCTCCGGACAGGACCAGGGGCACCGGGGAGCTGTTTTTT